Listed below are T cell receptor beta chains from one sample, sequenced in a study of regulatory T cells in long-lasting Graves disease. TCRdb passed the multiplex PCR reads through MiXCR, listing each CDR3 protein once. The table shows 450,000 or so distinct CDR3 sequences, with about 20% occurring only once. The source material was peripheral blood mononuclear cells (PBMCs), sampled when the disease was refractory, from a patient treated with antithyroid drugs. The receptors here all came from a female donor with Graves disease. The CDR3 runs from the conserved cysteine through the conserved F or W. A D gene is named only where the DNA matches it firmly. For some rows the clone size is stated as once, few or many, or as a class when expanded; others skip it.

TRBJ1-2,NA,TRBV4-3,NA,TGCGCCAGCAGCCAAGATTGGAATTCCGAACCGTATGGCTACACCTTC,CASSQDWNSEPYGYTF
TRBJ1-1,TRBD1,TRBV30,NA,TGTGCCTGGAGGAAGGACAGGGTGGTTACTGAAGCTTTCTTT,CAWRKDRVVTEAFF
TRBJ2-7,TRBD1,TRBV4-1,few,TGCGCCAGCAGCCAAGGGACAGGGAACGAGCAGTACTTC,CASSQGTGNEQYF
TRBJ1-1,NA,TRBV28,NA,TGTGCCAGCAGTTTACGGGGGCCTGCTTTCTTT,CASSLRGPAFF
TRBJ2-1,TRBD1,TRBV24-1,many,TGTGCCACCAGTGACACGACAGGGATAGGAAATGAGCAGTTCTTC,CATSDTTGIGNEQFF
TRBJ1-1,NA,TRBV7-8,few,TGTGCCAGCAGCCCACGACAGGTAGTCCAAACTGAAGCTTTCTTT,CASSPRQVVQTEAFF
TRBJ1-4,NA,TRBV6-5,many,TGTGCCAGCAGTTATTCCGGACAAAAACTGTTTTTT,CASSYSGQKLFF
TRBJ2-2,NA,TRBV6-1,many,TGTGCCAGCAGTCAAAGTGGGTCCGGGGAGCTGTTTTTT,CASSQSGSGELFF
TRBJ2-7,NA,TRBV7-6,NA,TGTGCCAGCAGCTTAGTTTCAGGGTGGTCCTACGAGCAGTACTTC,CASSLVSGWSYEQYF
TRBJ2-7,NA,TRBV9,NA,TGTGCCAGCAGCGTAGGGTACACAGGCTACGAGCAGTACTTC,CASSVGYTGYEQYF
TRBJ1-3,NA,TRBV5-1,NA,TGCGCCAGCAGCTTGAGGGGAGTCGAAGACACCATATATTTT,CASSLRGVEDTIYF
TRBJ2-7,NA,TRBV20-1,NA,TGCAGTGCTAGAGGCAGGGCCAGCTCCTACGAGCAGTACTTC,CSARGRASSYEQYF
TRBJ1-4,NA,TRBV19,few,TGTGCCAGTAGTATCGGGACAAGTTCAGGTGAAAAACTGTTTTTT,CASSIGTSSGEKLFF
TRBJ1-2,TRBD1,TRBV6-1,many,TGTGCCAGCACCCAGAGCCGGGACAGGGTCGGCTACACCTTC,CASTQSRDRVGYTF
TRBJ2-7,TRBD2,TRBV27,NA,TGTGCCAGCAGTTTATTGGCTAGCGGGGGGAGCTCCTACGAGCAGTACTTC,CASSLLASGGSSYEQYF
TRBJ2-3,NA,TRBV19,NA,TGTGCCAGTAGTATGGTCAGCGGGAGCACAGATACGCAGTATTTT,CASSMVSGSTDTQYF
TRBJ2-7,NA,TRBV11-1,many,TGTGCCAGCAGCTTAGTCTTTCCCAACGACGAGCAGTACTTC,CASSLVFPNDEQYF
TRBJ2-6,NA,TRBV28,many,TGTGCCAGCAACCTGCCCGGGGCCAACGTCCTGACTTTC,CASNLPGANVLTF
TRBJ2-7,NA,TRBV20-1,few,TGCAGTGCTAGTAGAACAGGCGACCCTGTCGAGCAGTACTTC,CSASRTGDPVEQYF
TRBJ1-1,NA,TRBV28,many,TGTGCCAGCAGGCCGAGGAGCACTGAAGCTTTCTTT,CASRPRSTEAFF
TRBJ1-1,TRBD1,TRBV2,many,TGTGCCAGCAGGGAGACAGGGTTCGACACTGAAGCTTTCTTT,CASRETGFDTEAFF